The source of this T cell receptor (beta chain) is a study of response to subunit inactivated influenza vaccine. TCRdb independently ran MiXCR on the RT-PCR reads; one entry per CDR3 protein. The sample lists fewer than 700,000 distinct CDR3 sequences; approximately 12% were seen once. The germline V gene has CDR1 SGHTA and CDR2 FQGNSA. Trimming took 5 bases from V and 6 from J, leaving 13 bases between them. This CDR3 has 13 amino acids. The receptor's source is a man aged 50 to 60 who received an inactivated influenza vaccine. The chain couples TRBV7-2 to TRBJ2-5; D is perhaps TRBD1 or TRBD2 (5 bases each). This specimen was PBMCs from blood, taken 40 to 50 days after vaccination. The CDR3 DNA sequence: TGTGCCAGCAGCGTCGGGACCGTGAAGACCCAGTACTTC. This encodes CASSVGTVKTQYF.